This is a list of T cell receptor beta chains from one sample in a study of T-cell memory formation after mild COVID-19. MiXCR, run by TCRdb on the 5' RACE reads, gives a single entry per CDR3 protein. The data hold 140,000 to 150,000 distinct CDR3 sequences, with 6% to 7% observed a single time. The material sequenced was PBMCs or a T cell subset sorted from them (not recorded which). These receptors were obtained from an adult woman who had mild COVID-19 (a few samples of this study predate the infection). Cell type and time point are not known. Both conserved end residues are part of each CDR3. The order of the fields is clone size, V gene, J gene, D gene, CDR3 DNA, CDR3 protein. D genes are given only for firm matches. Clone sizes are given selectively: once, few, many, or a class where the clone is expanded.

>many|TRBV24-1|TRBJ2-7|TRBD2
TGTGCCACCAGTGATGTCAGGGGACTAGCGGAGAGATACGAGCAGTACTTC
CATSDVRGLAERYEQYF
>-|TRBV9|TRBJ1-1|-
TGTGCCAGCAGCGTAGGAGAGAGATGGAACACTGAAGCTTTCTTT
CASSVGERWNTEAFF
>few|TRBV7-3|TRBJ1-1|-
TGTGCCAGCAGCTTCGGGGGGGTAGGCACTGAAGCTTTCTTT
CASSFGGVGTEAFF
>few|TRBV11-2|TRBJ1-6|-
TGTGCCAGCAGCTTAGAACCGAGTAATAATTCACCCCTCCACTTT
CASSLEPSNNSPLHF
>-|TRBV5-1|TRBJ1-5|-
TGCGCCAGCAGCGCGGGCCTCCCGGGGCGTCAGCCCCAGCATTTT
CASSAGLPGRQPQHF
>-|TRBV3-1|TRBJ2-2|-
TGTGCCAGCAGCCAAGTAGGCCCTCGTATCACCGGGGAGCTGTTTTTT
CASSQVGPRITGELFF
>many|TRBV5-5|TRBJ1-2|TRBD1
TGTGCCAGCAGCATGGGACAGGGGGAAGGCTACACCTTC
CASSMGQGEGYTF
>many|TRBV12-5|TRBJ1-1|TRBD1
TGTGCTAGTGGTTTGGCCAGGGGGACTGAAGCTTTCTTT
CASGLARGTEAFF
>many|TRBV29-1|TRBJ2-1|-
TGCAGCGTTGAACGTTACAATGAGCAGTTCTTC
CSVERYNEQFF
>few|TRBV12-3/TRBV12-4|TRBJ2-7|-
TGTGCCAGCAGTTCCCGGATCCCCAGCGAGCAGTACTTC
CASSSRIPSEQYF
>-|TRBV18|TRBJ2-7|-
TGTGCCAGCTCACCAGTACGGGGCCAGGGCTCCTACGAGCAGTACTTC
CASSPVRGQGSYEQYF
>many|TRBV5-1|TRBJ1-1|-
TGTGCCAGCAGTGGTGACACTGAAGCTTTCTTT
CASSGDTEAFF
>many|TRBV12-3/TRBV12-4|TRBJ2-3|-
TGTGCCAGCAGGCCCCTTGGACTGCAGGATACGCAGTATTTT
CASRPLGLQDTQYF
>many|TRBV9|TRBJ1-5|-
TGTGCCAGCAGCCCCGGTCAGGGTACTAATAGCAATCAGCCCCAGCATTTT
CASSPGQGTNSNQPQHF
>-|TRBV7-9|TRBJ1-1|-
TGTGCCAGCAGTCAGAGGACCGATAACACTGAAGCTTTCTTT
CASSQRTDNTEAFF
>-|TRBV7-2|TRBJ2-5|-
TGTGCCAGCAGCTTAGTCGGACGGTACCAAGAGACCCAGTACTTC
CASSLVGRYQETQYF
>-|TRBV29-1|TRBJ1-2|-
TGCAGCGTCCATTCGACAGAAAGCTATGGCTACACCTTC
CSVHSTESYGYTF
>many|TRBV5-5|TRBJ1-1|-
TGTGCCAGCAGCCTGGGAGGAGTCAACACTGAAGCTTTCTTT
CASSLGGVNTEAFF
>many|TRBV9|TRBJ1-1|TRBD1
TGTGCCAGCAGCGTAGAAGCGACAGGGGGCTTTAGGATGAACACTGAAGCTTTCTTT
CASSVEATGGFRMNTEAFF
>-|TRBV5-1|TRBJ1-1|-
TGCGCCAGCAGCTTGGGGGGTGGATCACCTAACACTGAAGCTTTCTTT
CASSLGGGSPNTEAFF
>-|TRBV5-1|TRBJ2-2|-
TGCGCCAGCAGCTTTTCCAGGGATAACACCGGGGAGCTGTTTTTT
CASSFSRDNTGELFF
>many|TRBV6-5|TRBJ2-7|TRBD2
TGTGCCAGCAGTCGGCTGTTGGGTCGGACTAGCGGTCCCTACGAGCAGTACTTC
CASSRLLGRTSGPYEQYF
>-|TRBV20-1|TRBJ2-7|TRBD2
TGCAGTGCTAGACAGCGGGGGACGACCTACGAGCAGTACTTC
CSARQRGTTYEQYF
>many|TRBV3-1|TRBJ2-7|-
TGTGCCAGCAGCCAAGATGTAGAGGGAAGGCAGTACTTC
CASSQDVEGRQYF
>few|TRBV7-2|TRBJ2-7|-
TGTGCCAGCAGTCATAGGGGGGTAGAAGAGCAGTACTTC
CASSHRGVEEQYF
>many|TRBV29-1|TRBJ1-5|TRBD1
TGCAGCGGGACGACAGGGGTCGATCAGCCCCAGCATTTT
CSGTTGVDQPQHF
>many|TRBV11-3|TRBJ2-1|TRBD2
TGTGCCAGCTCGAGGCGGGGGGGCAGAAGCAATGAGCAGTTCTTC
CASSRRGGRSNEQFF
>few|TRBV20-1|TRBJ1-4|TRBD1
TGCAGTGCTCCCGGACAGGGGGCCCTCGCGGGTGAAAAACTGTTTTTT
CSAPGQGALAGEKLFF
>-|TRBV6-5|TRBJ2-7|TRBD2
TGTGCCAGCAGTTCCCAGAGCGGGGGGGTAACCTACGAGCAGTACTTC
CASSSQSGGVTYEQYF
>many|TRBV7-9|TRBJ1-5|-
TGTGCCAGCAGCTCACGGGGGCAGCCCCAGCATTTT
CASSSRGQPQHF
>many|TRBV7-2|TRBJ1-1|TRBD1
TGTGCCAGCAGCTTCGGACAGGGTCGGACTGAAGCTTTCTTT
CASSFGQGRTEAFF
>many|TRBV4-3|TRBJ2-3|-
TGCGCCAGCAGCCAAGATGAGGAGTTCGATACGCAGTATTTT
CASSQDEEFDTQYF
>-|TRBV27|TRBJ2-3|TRBD2
TGTGCCAGCAGATTGGGGGGGTTCACAGATACGCAGTATTTT
CASRLGGFTDTQYF
>few|TRBV19|TRBJ2-3|-
TGTGCCAGTAAGGTGGCGCGGGCAGATACGCAGTATTTT
CASKVARADTQYF
>many|TRBV7-9|TRBJ2-1|-
TGTGCCAGCATGTATGAGCAGTTCTTC
CASMYEQFF
>few|TRBV12-3/TRBV12-4|TRBJ2-3|-
TGTGCCAGCAGTTTCGACAGGCCCGGCACAGATACGCAGTATTTT
CASSFDRPGTDTQYF
>-|TRBV16|TRBJ1-6|TRBD1
TGTGCCAGCAGCCAATCAAACAGGGGATCACCCCTCCACTTT
CASSQSNRGSPLHF
>many|TRBV7-8|TRBJ2-1|-
TGTGCCAGCAGCCCCCCAAAGGGGCGAGTGAGGAATGAGCAGTTCTTC
CASSPPKGRVRNEQFF
>-|TRBV7-9|TRBJ2-7|TRBD2
TGTGCCAGCAGCTCTCTAGCGGGGGGTTACTACGAGCAGTACTTC
CASSSLAGGYYEQYF
>-|TRBV6-6|TRBJ1-2|-
TGTGCCAGCACCCCAGGAGGGTCCAGTGGCTACACCTTC
CASTPGGSSGYTF
>few|TRBV19|TRBJ2-5|TRBD1
TGTGCCAGTAGACACCGGGACAGGGATTACGAGACCCAGTACTTC
CASRHRDRDYETQYF